Listed here is a single T cell receptor (beta chain). The target antigen is unknown. Researchers isolated at least 7 million PBMCs per sample. V dropped 3 bases and J dropped 3; count of bases not matched to a gene: 6. CDR1 is WSHSY and CDR2 is SAAADI in the germline V gene. This CDR3 has 15 amino acids. This sample was included in a study of blood T cells in healthy people across ages. Whole-study results and caveats: Older age coincided with a roughly linear decline in TCR beta diversity per million T cells.

The authors ran a second PCR of roughly 6 to 11 cycles using a sample-barcoded 5' primer and a J-beta primer mix. Unique molecular identifiers of 12 random nucleotides labeled each cDNA. TCRdb re-analysed the 5' RACE reads in MiXCR, keeping a single row per CDR3 protein. The sample holds some 1,500,000 distinct CDR3 sequences, 42% seen once. Sample: blood. The clonotype was recovered from a woman aged 18 to 35 in good health. The chain couples TRBV10-2 to TRBJ2-7; 9 nucleotides match TRBD2. The CDR3 spells CASSDGAGGNYEQYF. The CDR3 DNA follows: TGCGCCAGCAGTGACGGGGCGGGGGGGAACTACGAGCAGTACTTC.